This T cell receptor (beta chain) is from a study of blood T cell repertoires in COVID-19 (TCRdb year 2020). Study-level background: Collaborator samples came from the United States, Italy and Spain and covered acute and convalescent phases of COVID-19. The repertoires were released in a freely available public database intended as a resource for research on the immune response to SARS-CoV-2. Subjects who had been exposed to COVID-19, were actively infected with it, or had recovered from it provided the deeply sampled blood TCRbeta repertoires that made up the dataset. The prospective study material was composed of cDNA or gDNA derived from T cells, B-cell-depleted T cells, or PBMCs. Samples came from the ongoing ImmuneRACE study (first 160 participants) plus 1,254 subjects from 6 global collaborators. Where available, HLA class I and class II types were obtained from metadata supplied by the sample provider rather than from assay-based typing. A de-identified subject ID, COVID-19 status, age in years and sex were almost always included in the sample metadata. Overall study outcomes, separate from this receptor: The quantity of clinical and demographic metadata differed by source and by participant and was supplied without curation.

The immunoSEQ Assay, a bias-controlled multiplex PCR, was used to amplify TCRbeta CDR3 regions from genomic DNA. The authors processed their data as follows. The number of nucleated cells in each sample was estimated from the amplification of reference gene primers within the assay. To quantify the absolute abundance of each unique TCRbeta CDR3 rearrangement, sequence reads were collapsed and filtered. For each sample, productive Simpson clonality was calculated by taking the square root of Simpson's diversity index across productive rearrangements. TCRdb retrieved this table from immuneACCESS and kept in-frame rearrangements only. Not all clones are present; in checked studies, unresolved V genes account for under half, and no reason is known for the remainder. The V and J calls and clone size were taken over from that table, and D and trimming were inferred from the DNA. Here the sample has about 270,000 clones; 80% to 90% occur a single time. Of the sample, over 2% falls within the top ten clones.

Details on this clone: The clone's antigen remains unknown. Base qualities are not recorded, but no much larger clone differs from it by a single base.

In the prospective study, participants were about 18 to 95 years old, resided in around 25 geographic areas of the United States, and were enrolled through a virtual design. In the prospective study, cohorts were assigned on the basis of participant-reported clinical history obtained from a screening survey and a study questionnaire. ImmuneRACE Cohort 3 recovered participants were defined by two consecutive negative NP/OP PCR tests, healthcare professional clearance, or symptom resolution. Each participant in the prospective study had whole blood, serum and a nasopharyngeal or oropharyngeal swab collected by mobile phlebotomists. Prospective study participants could optionally give additional blood draws and questionnaires over a roughly 2-month period. Prospective study blood samples were shipped either frozen or at room temperature before DNA extraction. What was sequenced was PBMCs or T cells enriched from blood (not recorded which). This TCR came from a woman in her late teens or twenties who had recovered from COVID-19.

The sequence in DNA is TGTGCCAGCAGTTACTCCTCCGGGGGGGCCAAAGGCGAGCAGTACTTC. It specifies CASSYSSGGAKGEQYF. The rearrangement joined TRBV6-5 to TRBJ2-7, and 8 bases in between align with TRBD2. CDR1 and CDR2 are drawn from the germline V gene: MNHEY, SVGAGI. Including the terminal cysteine and phenylalanine, the CDR3 comprises 16 residues. Only the CDR3 DNA is retained, 48 bases long and in frame from the first base. V lost 0 bases and J lost 6 bases, and the count of bases not matched to a germline gene is 10.